The 22 T cell receptor beta chains below come from one sample, sequenced in a study of blood T cell repertoires in COVID-19. Assay: immunoSEQ multiplex PCR; the TCRdb copy retains only in-frame clones and omits some. The repertoire includes approximately 150,000 clones, about four fifths of them detected once, and roughly 4.4% sits in the top ten. The sequencing input was peripheral blood. The receptor set was obtained from a human donor in a cohort sampled during active COVID-19.

The chain is built from TRBV30 and TRBJ1-3; 7 bases map to TRBD1. Germline assignment: CDR1 GTSNPN and CDR2 SVGIG (reference sequence). CDR3 length: 15 residues. Trimming took 0 bases from V and 0 from J; bases not matched to a gene: 2. For the CDR3, the DNA is TGTGCCTGGAGTGTAGGGACAGTCTCTGGAAACACCATATATTTT. It specifies CAWSVGTVSGNTIYF.

The chain joins TRBV12-3 or TRBV12-4 to TRBJ1-2, with no clear D. The V end was cut by 2 bases, the J end by 4 bases, with 8 bases between. The CDR3 contains 13 residues. CDR3: CASSLSWSYGYTF. In nucleotides, the CDR3 is TGTGCCAGCAGTTTAAGTTGGAGCTATGGCTACACCTTC.

The genes are TRBV2 and TRBJ1-2, with D uncertain. The CDR3 extends over 14 amino acids. The V end lost 5 bases, the J end lost 6 bases, and 16 bases lay between the germline ends. Germline lookup yields CDR1 SNHLY and CDR2 FYNNEI. CDR3 DNA: TGTGCCAGCAGTACCCACAGAGCGGAGAATGGCTACACCTTC. Amino acid sequence: CASSTHRAENGYTF.

The genes are TRBV6-1 and TRBJ1-5; D not resolved. The CDR3 runs to 19 residues. Trimming removed 2 bases at V and 3 bases at J, with 23 bases between. The germline CDR1 and CDR2 sequences are MNHNS and SASEGT. The chain's CDR3 is CASSEFGWAGTEDNQPQHF. CDR3 nucleotides: TGTGCCAGCAGTGAATTTGGGTGGGCGGGCACAGAGGACAATCAGCCCCAGCATTTT.

V gene TRBV2 combines with J gene TRBJ2-3, with TRBD1 matching over 7 bases. Germline trimming cut 7 bases from V and 5 bases from J; bases unmatched to any gene: 12. The CDR3 extends over 15 amino acids. From germline, CDR1 is SNHLY and CDR2 FYNNEI. The CDR3: CASTSRGGPGDTQYF. CDR3 nucleotide sequence: TGTGCCAGCACATCAAGAGGGGGCCCTGGAGATACGCAGTATTTT.

This clone came up once. The CDR3 DNA follows: TGTGCCAGCAGTTCACAGGGATCGGGGACCGGGGAGCTGTTTTTT. This sequence encodes CASSSQGSGTGELFF. The J gene is TRBJ2-2, the V gene TRBV27; maybe TRBD1 (6 bases). This CDR3 is 15 amino acids long. CDR1 is MNHEY, CDR2 SMNVEV, per germline (reference sequence). V dropped 4 bases and J dropped 5 bases, with 14 bases sitting between them.

This clone appeared once. This sequence joins TRBV5-1 and TRBJ2-1; 7 bases agree with TRBD1. The V gene's germline CDR1 is SGHRS and CDR2 YFSETQ. This CDR3 has 17 residues. Germline trimming cut 1 base from V and 0 bases from J; bases unmatched to any gene: 7. CDR3 bases: TGCGCCAGCAGCTTGTTTGGACAGGATTCCTCCTACAATGAGCAGTTCTTC. It translates to CASSLFGQDSSYNEQFF.

This clone was seen a handful of times. The rearrangement uses TRBV5-4 and TRBJ2-5; a possible D gene is TRBD1 (6 bases). The V gene lost 3 bases and the J gene lost 7 bases, with 16 bases spanning the gap. The CDR3 is 14 residues long. Germline values: CDR1 SGHNT, CDR2 YYREEE (reference sequence). CDR3 protein: CASSSQGNSGTQYF. The DNA for the CDR3 is TGTGCCAGCAGCTCCCAGGGGAATTCAGGGACCCAGTACTTC.

The CDR3 here is CASSERGRDEKLFF. The CDR3 DNA sequence: TGTGCCAGCAGCGAGCGGGGCAGAGACGAAAAACTGTTTTTT. J is TRBJ1-4 and V is TRBV9; D is possibly TRBD1 (5 bases). Looked up from germline, CDR1 is SGDLS and CDR2 is YYNGEE. This CDR3 is built from 14 residues. With 3 bases removed from V and 8 bases from J, the gap between germline ends came to 14 bases. The variable domain in full, with the rest retrieved from reference TRBV9 and TRBJ1-4, is DSGVTQTPKHLITATGQRVTLRCSPRSGDLSVYWYQQSLDQGLQFLIQYYNGEERAKGNILERFSAQQFPDLHSELNLSSLELGDSALYFCASSERGRDEKLFFGSGTQLSVL.

The chain uses TRBV15 and TRBJ1-5; the match to TRBD1 covers 9 bases. With V trimmed by 1 base and J by 4 bases, 5 bases remained unmatched. The CDR3 runs 16 residues. Germline V CDR1 and CDR2: LNHNV, YYDKDF (reference sequence). CDR3 bases: TGTGCCACCAGCAGAGGGACAGGGGCCGGAAATCAGCCCCAGCATTTT. Encoded protein: CATSRGTGAGNQPQHF.

This sequence joins TRBV7-9 and TRBJ1-5; 7 bases map to TRBD1. V was clipped by 2 bases and J by 6 bases; unmatched bases: 13. Germline V gene sequence: CDR1 SEHNR, CDR2 FQNEAQ (reference sequence). The CDR3 is 17 residues long. The CDR3 here is CASSLSTGEGGSQPQHF. The CDR3 DNA sequence: TGTGCCAGCAGCTTATCTACCGGGGAAGGGGGCAGTCAGCCCCAGCATTTT.

The rearrangement joins TRBV2 to TRBJ1-1; D not certain. Germline CDR1 is SNHLY and CDR2 is FYNNEI. The V end was cut by 5 bases, the J end by 1 base, with 11 bases between. The CDR3 consists of 14 residues. The CDR3 protein is CASSTGAQNTEAFF. The CDR3 nucleotides are TGTGCCAGCAGTACGGGTGCACAGAACACTGAAGCTTTCTTT.

The chain carries TRBV10-1 and TRBJ2-7; the D gene is possibly TRBD2 (5 bases). CDR3 length: 10 amino acids. Trimming pared 8 bases from V and 5 bases from J, leaving 7 bases between. Germline-derived CDR1 and CDR2 are WNHNN and SYGVQD (reference sequence). The CDR3 loop is CASGENEQYV. The CDR3 DNA is TGCGCCAGCGGGGAGAACGAGCAGTACGTC.

This CDR3 reads CASSLRQETSPLHF. CDR3 sequence (DNA): TGTGCCAGCAGTTTAAGACAGGAGACGTCACCCCTCCACTTT. The chain recombines TRBV28 with TRBJ1-6; a possible D gene is TRBD1 (6 bases). V gave up 2 bases and J gave up 10 bases, with 12 bases separating them. This CDR3 has 14 amino acids. The V gene's germline CDR1 is MDHEN and CDR2 SYDVKM.

The rearrangement links TRBV5-1 to TRBJ2-7, with TRBD2 matching over 11 bases. The length of the CDR3 is 17 residues. V was clipped by 10 bases and J by 0 bases; unmatched bases: 15. Germline V gives CDR1 SGHRS, CDR2 YFSETQ. CDR3 region: CASPQLAGVWPSYEQYV. DNA for the CDR3: TGCGCCTCTCCACAACTAGCGGGAGTTTGGCCCTCCTACGAGCAGTACGTC.

The gene calls are TRBV4-2 and TRBJ2-3; D may be TRBD2 (5 bases). The CDR3 is 14 amino acids. Between the trimmed V and J ends, which lost 0 bases and 7 bases, there was a span of 11 bases. Looked up from germline, CDR1 is LGHNA and CDR2 is YNFKEQ. CDR3 DNA: TGTGCCAGCAGCCAAGAAAATGAGGGCTATACGCAGTATTTT. This encodes CASSQENEGYTQYF.

J is TRBJ2-2 and V is TRBV7-2, with 12 positions matching TRBD1. This CDR3 spans 14 amino acids. With 6 bases clipped from V and 5 bases from J, the junction kept 1 base outside the gene matches. Germline V gives CDR1 SGHTA, CDR2 FQGNSA. This chain's CDR3 is CASRGQGATGELFF. The CDR3 coding sequence is TGTGCCAGCAGGGGACAGGGGGCGACCGGGGAGCTGTTTTTT.

The chain combines TRBV5-6 with TRBJ1-1; 9 bases map to TRBD1. The CDR3 has 14 residues. The V gene's germline CDR1 is SGHDT and CDR2 YYEEEE. V was pared by 3 bases and J by 2 bases, with 2 bases of the junction left unmatched. This chain's CDR3 is CASSSDRGNTEAFF. The CDR3 DNA sequence: TGTGCCAGCAGCTCGGACAGGGGAAACACTGAAGCTTTCTTT. Full variable domain (missing parts from reference TRBV5-6 and TRBJ1-1): DAGVTQSPTHLIKTRGQQVTLRCSPKSGHDTVSWYQQALGQGPQFIFQYYEEEERQRGNFPDRFSGHQFPNYSSELNVNALLLGDSALYLCASSSDRGNTEAFFGQGTRLTVV.

The chain uses TRBV28 and TRBJ2-3; 7 bases are a match to TRBD1. CDR1 and CDR2 from the germline V gene are MDHEN and SYDVKM. Trimming cost V 4 bases and J 5 bases; bases outside gene matches: 6. The CDR3 is 14 amino acids. The CDR3 region is CASSSDRTGDTQYF. Here the CDR3 DNA reads TGTGCCAGCAGTTCGGACAGGACGGGAGATACGCAGTATTTT.

This rearrangement joins TRBV30 to TRBJ1-6; D is perhaps TRBD1 (5 bases). Germline CDR1 reads GTSNPN; CDR2 reads SVGIG (reference sequence). The CDR3 is 12 amino acids. Written as DNA, the CDR3 is TGTGGAGGAGGGGATAATAATTCACCCCTCCACTTT. Translating it yields CGGGDNNSPLHF.

The chain combines TRBV5-6 with TRBJ1-2; 7 nucleotides match TRBD1. Trimming took 0 bases from V and 3 from J; bases not matched to a gene: 2. This CDR3 comprises 14 residues. CDR1 is SGHDT, CDR2 YYEEEE, per germline. CDR3 residues: CASSLVDRDYGYTF. Here the CDR3 DNA reads TGTGCCAGCAGCTTGGTAGACAGGGACTATGGCTACACCTTC.

The V and J genes are TRBV30 and TRBJ1-1, with TRBD1 as a possible D gene (6 bases). The V gene's germline CDR1 is GTSNPN and CDR2 SVGIG (reference sequence). The CDR3 extends over 18 amino acids. The V end was cut by 3 bases, the J end by 8 bases, with 31 bases between. The CDR3 DNA sequence: TGTGCCTGGAGGACAAGGACGCGCGACAGGACTCGTGTTATCGAAGCTTTCTTT. Translating it yields CAWRTRTRDRTRVIEAFF. The variable domain in full, completed from reference TRBV30 and TRBJ1-1, reads SQTIHQWPATLVQPVGSPLSLECTVEGTSNPNLYWYRQAAGRGLQLLFYSVGIGQISSEVPQNLSASRPQDRQFILSSKKLLLSDSGFYLCAWRTRTRDRTRVIEAFFGQGTRLTVV.